This T cell receptor (beta chain) is drawn from a study of T cells in women clearing cervical HPV infection (dated by TCRdb to between 2018 and 2020). Background for the entire study: The cases were 25 women with histologically confirmed HPV16-related CIN3 or worse, and 2 of those women had invasive cancers. The 25 controls were women who cleared a single incident HPV16 infection within 12 months without developing precancer or cancer. A median age of almost 35 years was observed in cases versus under 40 in controls, and no significant differences in baseline characteristics were found. HLA typing was available for only a few women, so HLA type could not be excluded as a confounder. This exploratory proof-of-principle case-control study, nested within the Guanacaste HPV Natural History Study in Costa Rica, compared TCR repertoires among women with different cervical HPV16 outcomes. As quality controls, five blinded duplicates were added to each group, bringing the total to about 60 samples made up of roughly 50 participants and about 10 replicates. For cases, a median interval of approximately 140 days, with an interquartile range of about 90 to 200 days, was observed between lesion detection and blood sampling. Case blood was taken at the visit when the lesion was first identified, whereas control blood was taken when infection was no longer detected. In the parent cohort, some 10,000 women aged 18 or older were enrolled in Guanacaste, Costa Rica, during about 1992 to 1994 and were followed for seven years. Cases were matched to controls by age within five years and by the year the sample was collected. The study at large found these results: TCR repertoire richness was significantly higher in CIN3+ cases than in controls across sequencing depths, while evenness did not differ. Cases were distinguished from controls with an estimated AUC of almost 0.85 by random forest classifiers combining richness and V gene abundances. TRBV6-7 relative abundance was lower in cases than in controls (around 0.11% versus 0.15%; Bonferroni P = 0.0008). Because T-cell numbers per sample were unknown, differences in richness could reflect varying T-cell content rather than repertoire biology. The cross-sectional design could not show whether associations preceded infection or resulted from it; effector/memory subsets and HPV-specific T cells were not isolated.

From a lookup of the germline V gene, CDR1 and CDR2 are MGHRA and YSYEKL. Counted from cysteine to phenylalanine, this CDR3 has 16 amino acids. The DNA shown is the part of the CDR3 that was read: 39 bases, in frame from base 1. V is clipped by 4 bases and J by 3 bases, and the sequence between their germline boundaries is 19 bases long. Using the immunoSEQ assay, multiplex PCR amplified TCR beta CDR3 regions from an average of roughly 1,100 ng of genomic DNA per sample. To correct primer bias, the assay used a complete synthetic TCR repertoire to set an amplification baseline. The amplicons were sequenced on the Illumina platform. Processing in the source paper ran as follows. Sequences were error-corrected by clustering with frequency ratios and a modified nearest-neighbor algorithm and were then analyzed in the immunoSEQ Analyzer with IMGT gene definitions. At each rarefaction depth, TCR richness and evenness were averaged over 20 rarefaction repeats, and samples with fewer sequences than the depth were excluded. Relative abundances of V, D and J genes were compared between groups using Wilcoxon rank sum tests, with FDR correction applied. Blinded duplicates gave an intraclass correlation of around 96% for TCR richness and an average of roughly 82% across around 70 gene segments. TCRdb obtained this table from immuneACCESS and retained in-frame rearrangements with V and J assigned. These tables miss some clones; where compared with another copy, unresolved V genes account for less than half of the shortfall, and the remainder is unexplained. That table supplies the V and J calls and clone size; D and trimming were determined from the DNA. The sample table gives 22,000 or so clones. Of the sample, less than 4% is held by the ten largest clones.

Concerning this clone itself: This receptor's antigen is unknown. The read ends 3 residues shy of where the CDR3 ends; the end is completed using the germline J gene.

Every participant had a single incident cervical HPV16 infection, and women with prevalent HPV16 infections were excluded. Cervical HPV DNA was detected by MY09/MY11 PCR and genotyped by dot-blot hybridization. Approximately 16 mL of heparinized blood were centrifuged, and the buffy coat was split into aliquots, frozen at -30 degrees C, and then kept at -80 degrees C. QIAGEN kits were used to extract genomic DNA from the buffy coat specimens. Sequencing was done on a sample of blood buffy coat. The sequence joins TRBV4-1 to TRBJ2-7; tentative D gene TRBD2, with 6 bases matching. This receptor was taken from a woman between 18 and 69 years old with a cervical HPV16 infection that either progressed to CIN3+ or cleared (not recorded which). The CDR3 reads as follows: CASSPHQSQAGYEQYF. The sequenced part of the CDR3 DNA is TGCGCCAGCAGCCCACATCAAAGCCAAGCGGGCTACGAG.